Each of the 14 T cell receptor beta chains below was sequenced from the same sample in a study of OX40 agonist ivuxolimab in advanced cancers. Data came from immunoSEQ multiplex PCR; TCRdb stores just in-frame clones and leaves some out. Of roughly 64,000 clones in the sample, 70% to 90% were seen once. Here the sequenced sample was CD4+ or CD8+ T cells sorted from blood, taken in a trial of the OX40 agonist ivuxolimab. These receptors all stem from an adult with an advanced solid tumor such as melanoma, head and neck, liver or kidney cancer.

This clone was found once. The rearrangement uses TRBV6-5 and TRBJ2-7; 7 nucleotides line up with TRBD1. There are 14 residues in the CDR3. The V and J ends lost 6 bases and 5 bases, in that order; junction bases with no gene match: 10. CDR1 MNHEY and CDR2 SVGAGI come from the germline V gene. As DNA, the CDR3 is TGTGCCAGCAGGAAAACAGGGGAGAGGAACGAGCAGTACTTC. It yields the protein CASRKTGERNEQYF.

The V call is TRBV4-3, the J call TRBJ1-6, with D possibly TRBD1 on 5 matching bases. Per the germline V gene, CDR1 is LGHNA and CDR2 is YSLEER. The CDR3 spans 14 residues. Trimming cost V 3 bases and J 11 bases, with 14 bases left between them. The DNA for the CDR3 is TGCGCCAGCAGCCACCTCCTGATGGGGGCACCCCTCCACTTT. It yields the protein CASSHLLMGAPLHF.

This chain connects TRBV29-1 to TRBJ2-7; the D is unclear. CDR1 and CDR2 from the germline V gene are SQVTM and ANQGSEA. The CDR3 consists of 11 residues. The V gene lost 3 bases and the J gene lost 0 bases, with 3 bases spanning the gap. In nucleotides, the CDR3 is TGCAGCGTTGAGTCCTCCTACGAGCAGTACTTC. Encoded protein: CSVESSYEQYF.

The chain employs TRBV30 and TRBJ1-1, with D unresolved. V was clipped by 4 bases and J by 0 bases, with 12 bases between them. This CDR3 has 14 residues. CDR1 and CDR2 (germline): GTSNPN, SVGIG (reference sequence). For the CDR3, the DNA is TGTGCCTGGACGGGTCGTACGGTGAACACTGAAGCTTTCTTT. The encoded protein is CAWTGRTVNTEAFF.

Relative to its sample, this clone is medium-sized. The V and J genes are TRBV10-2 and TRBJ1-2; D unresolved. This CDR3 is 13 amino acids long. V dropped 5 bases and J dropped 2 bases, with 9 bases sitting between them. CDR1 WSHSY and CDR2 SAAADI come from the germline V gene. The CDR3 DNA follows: TGCGCCAGCAGTCGCGACCCAAACTATGGCTACACCTTC. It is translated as CASSRDPNYGYTF.

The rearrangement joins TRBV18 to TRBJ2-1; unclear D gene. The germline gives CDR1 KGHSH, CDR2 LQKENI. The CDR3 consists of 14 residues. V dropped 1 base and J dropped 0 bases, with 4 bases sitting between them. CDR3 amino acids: CASSPQGSYNEQFF. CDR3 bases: TGTGCCAGCTCACCACAGGGCTCCTACAATGAGCAGTTCTTC.

The CDR3, as DNA: TGTGCCAGCAGGCCCTCTCCGGGAGCCTACAATGAGCAGTTCTTC. It codes for CASRPSPGAYNEQFF. The chain links TRBV2 to TRBJ2-1; TRBD2 is a possible D gene (6 bases). The CDR3 has 15 amino acids. Deletions cut 6 bases from V and 2 bases from J, with 14 bases between. The germline V gene has CDR1 SNHLY and CDR2 FYNNEI.

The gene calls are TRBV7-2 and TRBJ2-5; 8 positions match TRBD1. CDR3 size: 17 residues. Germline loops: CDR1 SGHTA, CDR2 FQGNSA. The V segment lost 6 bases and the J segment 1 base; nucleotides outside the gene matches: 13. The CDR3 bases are TGTGCCAGCAGTTTTCCACGGACAGGGCCTTCCCAAGAGACCCAGTACTTC. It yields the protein CASSFPRTGPSQETQYF.

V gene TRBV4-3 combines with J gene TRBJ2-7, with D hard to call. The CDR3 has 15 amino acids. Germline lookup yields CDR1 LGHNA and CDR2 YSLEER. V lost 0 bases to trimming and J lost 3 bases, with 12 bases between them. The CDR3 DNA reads TGCGCCAGCAGCCAAGATCTGTCAGCGATCTACGAGCAGTACTTC. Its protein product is CASSQDLSAIYEQYF.

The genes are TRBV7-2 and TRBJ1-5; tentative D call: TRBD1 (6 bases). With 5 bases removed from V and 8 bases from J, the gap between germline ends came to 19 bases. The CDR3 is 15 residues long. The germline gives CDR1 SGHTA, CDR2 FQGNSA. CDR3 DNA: TGTGCCAGCAGCCCCGGCGGCAGGGGAAACGAGCCCCAGCATTTT. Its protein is CASSPGGRGNEPQHF.

The CDR3, as DNA: TGTGCCAGCAGCTTATTACAGGGAGGGGGTCAGCCCCAGCATTTT. Translation gives CASSLLQGGGQPQHF. V and J are TRBV7-2 and TRBJ1-5; a possible D gene is TRBD1 (6 bases). V lost 2 bases and J lost 6, with 14 bases in between. CDR3 length: 15 residues. The V gene's germline CDR1 is SGHTA and CDR2 FQGNSA.

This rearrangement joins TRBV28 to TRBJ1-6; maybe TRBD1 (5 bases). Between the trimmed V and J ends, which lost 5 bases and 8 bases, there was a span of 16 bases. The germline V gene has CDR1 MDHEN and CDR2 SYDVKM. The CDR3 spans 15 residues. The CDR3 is CASSRQGMGDSPLHF. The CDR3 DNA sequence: TGTGCCAGCAGTCGGCAGGGTATGGGGGATTCACCCCTCCACTTT.

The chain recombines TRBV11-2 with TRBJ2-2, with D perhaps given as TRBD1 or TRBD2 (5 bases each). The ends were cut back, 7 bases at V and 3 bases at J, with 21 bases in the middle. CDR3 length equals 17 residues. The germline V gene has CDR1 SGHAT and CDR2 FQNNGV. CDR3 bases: TGTGCCAGCACCTCTAGCCCAGGGCGCGCCGACACCGGGGAGCTGTTTTTT. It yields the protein CASTSSPGRADTGELFF.

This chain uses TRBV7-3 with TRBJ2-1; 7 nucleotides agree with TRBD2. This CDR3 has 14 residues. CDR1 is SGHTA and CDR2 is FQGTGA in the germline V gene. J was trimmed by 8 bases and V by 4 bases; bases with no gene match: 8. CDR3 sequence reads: CASSWGGLLDEQFF. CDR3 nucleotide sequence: TGTGCCAGCAGCTGGGGGGGACTGCTTGATGAGCAGTTCTTC.